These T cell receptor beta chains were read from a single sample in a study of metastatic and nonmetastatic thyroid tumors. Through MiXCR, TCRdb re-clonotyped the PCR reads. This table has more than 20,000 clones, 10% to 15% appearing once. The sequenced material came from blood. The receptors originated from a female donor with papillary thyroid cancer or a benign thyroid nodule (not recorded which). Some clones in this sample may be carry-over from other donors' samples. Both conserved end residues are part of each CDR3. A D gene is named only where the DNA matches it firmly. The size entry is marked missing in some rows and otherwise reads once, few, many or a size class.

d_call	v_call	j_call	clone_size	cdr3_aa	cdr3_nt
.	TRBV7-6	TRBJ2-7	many	CASSLAGPVSLLIF	TGTGCCAGCAGCTTAGCGGGTCCTGTCTCATTATTAATTTTC
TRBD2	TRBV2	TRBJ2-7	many	CASSEGGGSMYEQYF	TGTGCCAGCAGTGAAGGTGGCGGGAGTATGTACGAGCAGTACTTC
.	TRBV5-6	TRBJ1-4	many	CASGDGRREKLFF	TGTGCCAGCGGGGACGGGAGGAGGGAAAAACTGTTTTTT
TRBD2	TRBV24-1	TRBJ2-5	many	CATSGGRAAYDQETQYF	TGTGCCACCAGTGGCGGGAGGGCCGCCTATGATCAAGAGACCCAGTACTTC
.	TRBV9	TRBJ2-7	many	CASSESRYSYEQYF	TGTGCCAGCAGCGAAAGTCGGTACTCATACGAGCAGTACTTC
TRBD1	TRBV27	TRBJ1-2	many	CASSPLGQTEIGYTF	TGTGCCAGCAGTCCGCTGGGACAGACGGAAATAGGCTACACCTTC
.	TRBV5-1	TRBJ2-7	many	CASSLGQGDEQYF	TGCGCCAGCAGCTTGGGCCAGGGAGACGAGCAGTACTTC
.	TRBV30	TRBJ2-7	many	CAWSLGGSSYEQYF	TGTGCCTGGAGTTTGGGGGGTAGCTCCTACGAGCAGTACTTC
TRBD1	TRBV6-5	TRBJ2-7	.	CASSSGTVYEEYF	TGTGCCAGCAGTTCCGGGACAGTCTACGAGGAGTACTTC
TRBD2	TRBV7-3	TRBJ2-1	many	CASSLKSRLAGANEQFF	TGTGCCAGCAGCCTCAAATCCAGACTAGCGGGAGCCAATGAGCAGTTCTTC
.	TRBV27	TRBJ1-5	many	CASSTGTANQPQHF	TGTGCCAGCAGTACCGGGACGGCAAATCAGCCCCAGCATTTT
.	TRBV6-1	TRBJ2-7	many	CASSEAAGAHEQYF	TGTGCCAGCAGTGAAGCGGCAGGGGCCCACGAGCAGTACTTC
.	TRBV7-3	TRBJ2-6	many	CASSSKAGANVLTF	TGTGCCAGCAGCTCCAAAGCTGGGGCCAACGTCCTGACTTTC
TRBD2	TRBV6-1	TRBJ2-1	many	CASGKGSGSDEQFF	TGTGCCAGCGGGAAGGGTAGCGGGAGTGATGAGCAGTTCTTC
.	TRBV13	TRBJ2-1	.	CASSPRQGISSGVYNEQFF	TGTGCCAGCAGCCCGAGACAGGGTATTTCTAGCGGTGTATACAATGAGCAGTTCTTC
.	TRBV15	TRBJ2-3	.	CATSVHGGGPTYTQYF	TGTGCCACCAGCGTACACGGGGGAGGCCCTACATATACGCAGTATTTT
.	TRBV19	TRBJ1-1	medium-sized	CASSFVGLNTEAFF	TGTGCCAGTAGTTTTGTGGGCCTGAACACTGAAGCTTTCTTT
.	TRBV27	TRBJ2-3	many	CASSRAVSVTDTQYF	TGTGCCAGCAGCCGAGCGGTTTCTGTTACAGATACGCAGTATTTT
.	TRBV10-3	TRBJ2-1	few	CAISDYSLRALFF	TGTGCCATCAGTGACTACTCCCTTAGGGCGCTGTTCTTC
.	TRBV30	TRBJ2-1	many	CAWSVIDEQFF	TGTGCCTGGAGTGTAATCGATGAGCAGTTCTTC
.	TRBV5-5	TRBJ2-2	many	CASSRDGGDTGELFF	TGTGCCAGCAGCCGGGACGGCGGAGACACCGGGGAGCTGTTTTTT
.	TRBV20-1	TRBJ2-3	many	CSARDTADPTDTQYF	TGCAGTGCTAGAGATACGGCGGACCCCACAGATACGCAGTATTTT
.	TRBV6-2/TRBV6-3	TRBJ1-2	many	CASSYSIGSPYGYTF	TGTGCCAGCAGTTACTCGATAGGCAGCCCCTATGGCTACACCTTC
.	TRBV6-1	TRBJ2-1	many	CASSEEAHNEQFF	TGTGCCAGCAGTGAAGAGGCCCACAATGAGCAGTTCTTC
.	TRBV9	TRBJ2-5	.	CASSVASWAGETRYF	TGTGCCAGCAGCGTAGCATCGTGGGCCGGGGAGACCCGGTACTTC
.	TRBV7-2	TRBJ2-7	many	CASSLPPANLYEQYF	TGTGCCAGCAGCTTACCTCCTGCAAACCTCTACGAGCAGTACTTC
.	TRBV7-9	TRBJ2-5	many	CASSLAGAPKETQYF	TGTGCCAGCAGCTTAGCAGGGGCGCCTAAGGAGACCCAGTACTTC
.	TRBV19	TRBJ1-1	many	CASSIDPTEAAFF	TGTGCCAGTAGTATAGATCCGACAGAGGCAGCTTTCTTT
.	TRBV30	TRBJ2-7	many	CAWSGSYEQYF	TGTGCCTGGAGTGGTTCCTACGAGCAGTACTTC
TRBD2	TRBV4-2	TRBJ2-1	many	CASSQDLGTSGNEQFF	TGTGCCAGCAGCCAAGATCTCGGGACTAGCGGAAATGAGCAGTTCTTC
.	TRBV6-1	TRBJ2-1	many	CASSPGPDNRDEQFF	TGTGCCAGCTCCCCGGGGCCCGACAATAGGGATGAGCAGTTCTTC
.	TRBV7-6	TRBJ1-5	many	CASSRGANQPQHF	TGTGCCAGCAGCCGGGGAGCTAATCAGCCCCAGCATTTT
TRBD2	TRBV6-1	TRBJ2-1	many	CASSLLAEGYNEQFF	TGTGCCAGCAGCCTTCTAGCGGAGGGATACAATGAGCAGTTCTTC
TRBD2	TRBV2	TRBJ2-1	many	CASSVLAGAGNEQFF	TGTGCCAGCAGTGTTCTAGCGGGAGCTGGGAATGAGCAGTTCTTC
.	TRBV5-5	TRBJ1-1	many	CASSKTGIEAFF	TGTGCCAGCAGCAAAACAGGGATTGAGGCTTTCTTT
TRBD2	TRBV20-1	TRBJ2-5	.	CSATPTDHGLAWGTQETQYF	TGCAGTGCTACACCAACGGACCATGGACTAGCGTGGGGAACCCAAGAGACCCAGTACTTC
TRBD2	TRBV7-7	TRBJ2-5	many	CASSPGLAGYEETQYF	TGTGCCAGCAGCCCAGGACTAGCGGGGTATGAAGAGACCCAGTACTTC
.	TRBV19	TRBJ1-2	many	CASSPLELSGYTF	TGTGCCAGTAGTCCCCTGGAACTCAGTGGCTACACCTTC
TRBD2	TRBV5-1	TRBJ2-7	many	CASSLEASGINEQYF	TGCGCCAGCAGCTTGGAGGCTAGCGGGATCAACGAGCAGTACTTC
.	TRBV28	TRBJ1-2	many	CASSFPGYYGYTF	TGTGCCAGCAGTTTTCCGGGGTACTATGGCTACACCTTC
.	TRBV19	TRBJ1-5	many	CASGDFNSNQPQHF	TGTGCCAGTGGCGACTTCAATAGCAATCAGCCCCAGCATTTT
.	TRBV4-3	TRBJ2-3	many	CASSQGSAPTDTQYF	TGCGCCAGCAGCCAAGGGTCTGCGCCCACAGATACGCAGTATTTT
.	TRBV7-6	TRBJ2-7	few	CASSSGNEQYF	TGTGCCAGCAGCTCCGGGAACGAGCAGTACTTC
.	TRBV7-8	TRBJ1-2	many	CASSLATGYSYGYTF	TGTGCCAGCAGCTTAGCGACGGGGTACAGCTATGGCTACACCTTC
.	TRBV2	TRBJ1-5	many	CASSEWGRGSNQPQHF	TGTGCCAGCAGTGAATGGGGTCGGGGTAGCAATCAGCCCCAGCATTTT